One T cell receptor beta chain is described in this entry. Antigen specificity is unknown. The source of the sample is a study of Ad26.COV2.S vaccination and SARS-CoV-2 variants. Study context: Ad26.COV2.S arm of COV1001 included the donor.

Broader study findings: Individuals receiving vaccine had higher spike-specific TCR breadth than placebo recipients did.

Germline lookup yields CDR1 SGHKS and CDR2 YYEKEE (reference sequence). V gave up 0 bases and J gave up 11 bases, with 9 bases separating them. The CDR3 runs to 12 residues. This table comes from immunoSEQ multiplex PCR, and its TCRdb copy is limited to in-frame clones, with some not included. The sample lists 400,000 to 500,000 clones, 89% occurring once. The treatment: 19 received Ad26.COV2.S at low or high dose, single or two shots; 5 received placebo; per-sample allocation not given. Sample collection was performed on day 63 after the first vaccine or placebo injection. The TCR was taken from a person between 18 and 65 years old who received the Ad26.COV2.S COVID-19 vaccine or a placebo. The chain recombines TRBV5-5 with TRBJ1-5, with D uncertain. The sequenced sample was peripheral blood, obtained in a trial of Ad26.COV2.S vaccine versus placebo. CDR3 sequence reads: CASSLASGAQHF. The CDR3 DNA is TGTGCCAGCAGCTTGGCCTCTGGGGCCCAGCATTTT.